Listed below are T cell receptor beta chains from one sample, sequenced in a study of glioma-infiltrating T cells. TCRdb fed the multiplex PCR reads into MiXCR, producing one record per CDR3 protein. The sample shows about 190,000 distinct CDR3 sequences, roughly 32% of them seen only once. Sample: glioma tissue, nonneoplastic brain tissue, or PBMCs (not recorded which). Source of these receptors: a human donor with low-grade glioma or glioblastoma, undergoing nonglioma brain surgery, or in good health (not recorded which). The CDR3 runs from the conserved cysteine through the conserved F or W. Each record gives: CDR3 protein, CDR3 DNA, J gene, clone size, V gene, D gene. A D gene is named only where the DNA matches it firmly. A clone size is listed for some rows: how often the clone was seen (once, few, many), or a class if it is expanded.

CASSHLSPGLERDEQFF	TGTGCCAGCAGCCACCTCTCACCGGGACTAGAGAGGGATGAGCAGTTCTTC	TRBJ2-1	many	TRBV4-2	TRBD2
CASSLSGQSTYNEQFF	TGTGCCAGCAGCTTATCTGGGCAGTCTACCTACAATGAGCAGTTCTTC	TRBJ2-1	many	TRBV7-2	-
CASSPTGVNQPQHF	TGTGCCAGCAGCCCTACAGGGGTCAATCAGCCCCAGCATTTT	TRBJ1-5	few	TRBV5-8	TRBD1
CSARPGLAGGRREQYF	TGCAGTGCTAGACCGGGCCTAGCGGGAGGGCGTCGGGAGCAGTACTTC	TRBJ2-7	-	TRBV20-1	TRBD2
CASSRSRTDTQYF	TGTGCCAGCAGCCGCTCGAGAACAGATACGCAGTATTTT	TRBJ2-3	many	TRBV14	-
CASSQEFGVQTEAFF	TGCGCCAGCAGCCAAGAGTTCGGGGTTCAGACTGAAGCTTTCTTT	TRBJ1-1	many	TRBV4-3	-
CSARDIPAIQADTEAFF	TGCAGTGCTAGAGACATCCCTGCTATCCAGGCGGACACTGAAGCTTTCTTT	TRBJ1-1	many	TRBV20-1	-
CASSYSTGTGVYGYTF	TGTGCCAGCAGTTACTCCACCGGGACAGGGGTCTATGGCTACACCTTC	TRBJ1-2	many	TRBV6-5	TRBD1
CATSRGTNTEAFF	TGTGCCACCAGCAGGGGGACGAACACTGAAGCTTTCTTT	TRBJ1-1	many	TRBV15	-
CASSASPREQYF	TGTGCCAGCAGCGCCTCCCCCCGCGAGCAGTACTTC	TRBJ2-7	few	TRBV12-3/TRBV12-4	-
CASSQDSPYEQYF	TGTGCCAGCAGTCAAGACAGTCCCTACGAGCAGTACTTC	TRBJ2-7	many	TRBV28	-
CASREDRGLDEKLFF	TGTGCCAGCAGAGAGGACAGGGGGCTTGATGAAAAACTGTTTTTT	TRBJ1-4	many	TRBV28	TRBD1
CASSLVGDGTEAFF	TGTGCCAGCAGCTTGGTAGGGGATGGAACTGAAGCTTTCTTT	TRBJ1-1	many	TRBV5-4	-
CASSQDFPPNYEQYF	TGCGCCAGCAGCCAAGATTTCCCCCCAAATTACGAGCAGTACTTC	TRBJ2-7	-	TRBV4-1	-
CASSLGGIESYEQYF	TGTGCCAGCAGCTTGGGTGGGATCGAATCCTACGAGCAGTACTTC	TRBJ2-7	many	TRBV5-4	-
CASSFDRAIYEQYF	TGTGCCAGCAGTTTTGACAGGGCTATCTACGAGCAGTACTTC	TRBJ2-7	many	TRBV5-4	TRBD1
CASSYDRAATQYF	TGTGCCAGCAGCTATGACCGGGCAGCGACCCAGTACTTC	TRBJ2-5	many	TRBV6-1	-
CASSFGTGRSGANVLTF	TGTGCCAGCAGTTTTGGGACAGGACGCTCTGGGGCCAACGTCCTGACTTTC	TRBJ2-6	many	TRBV28	TRBD1
CASSPPGRGPSSGANILTF	TGTGCCAGCTCACCACCTGGACGGGGGCCCAGCTCTGGGGCCAACATCCTGACTTTC	TRBJ2-6	few	TRBV18	-
CASSLAGGGPVLNTEAFF	TGTGCCAGCAGCTTAGCGGGTGGAGGGCCGGTATTGAACACTGAAGCTTTCTTT	TRBJ1-1	many	TRBV7-9	-
CSSILHGAGANVLTF	TGTTCCAGCATATTACATGGAGCTGGGGCCAACGTCCTGACTTTC	TRBJ2-6	-	TRBV6-1	-
CASSPMTSGRVYEQYF	TGTGCCAGCAGTCCTATGACTAGCGGGAGGGTTTACGAGCAGTACTTC	TRBJ2-7	-	TRBV27	TRBD2
CASSRPGTVYGYTF	TGTGCCAGCAGTCGGCCTGGGACAGTCTATGGCTACACCTTC	TRBJ1-2	many	TRBV28	TRBD1
CASSQDEAGTNTETFF	TGTGCCAGCAGCCAAGATGAGGCAGGAACGAACACTGAAACTTTCTTT	TRBJ1-1	-	TRBV4-2	-
CATGGLAGFTDTQYF	TGTGCCACAGGGGGCTTAGCGGGATTCACAGATACGCAGTATTTT	TRBJ2-3	many	TRBV15	-
CASSPDPGAMNTEAFF	TGTGCCAGCAGTCCTGACCCCGGGGCCATGAACACTGAAGCTTTCTTT	TRBJ1-1	many	TRBV6-2/TRBV6-3	-
CASSLDPLASQYF	TGCGCCAGCAGCCTAGACCCCCTAGCTTCGCAGTACTTC	TRBJ2-7	many	TRBV4-3	-
CASRNGGRAFF	TGTGCCAGCAGGAACGGCGGGCGGGCTTTCTTT	TRBJ1-1	many	TRBV6-2/TRBV6-3	-
CASRDEGEAGELFF	TGTGCCAGTAGGGACGAGGGTGAGGCCGGGGAGCTGTTTTTT	TRBJ2-2	-	TRBV19	-
CASGDATVMNTEAFF	TGTGCTAGTGGTGACGCGACGGTAATGAACACTGAAGCTTTCTTT	TRBJ1-1	few	TRBV12-5	-
CASSDWDRGMNTEAFF	TGTGCCAGCAGTGATTGGGACAGGGGAATGAACACTGAAGCTTTCTTT	TRBJ1-1	many	TRBV2	TRBD1
CASSLAGSGGGYTF	TGTGCCAGCAGCTTAGCGGGCAGCGGGGGGGGCTACACCTTC	TRBJ1-2	-	TRBV7-9	-
CASSLTPGGVEKLFF	TGTGCCAGCAGTTTAACTCCAGGGGGCGTAGAAAAACTGTTTTTT	TRBJ1-4	few	TRBV27	TRBD1
CASTGTSLDEQFF	TGTGCCAGCACCGGGACTAGCCTAGATGAGCAGTTCTTC	TRBJ2-1	many	TRBV7-8	TRBD2
CASGTITDTQYF	TGTGCCAGCGGGACGATCACAGATACGCAGTATTTT	TRBJ2-3	many	TRBV27	-